These 18 T cell receptor beta chains were all obtained from the same sample, sequenced in a study of OX40 agonist ivuxolimab in advanced cancers. Sequencing was performed with immunoSEQ multiplex PCR; in TCRdb, only in-frame clones are kept and a portion is missing. This sample has approximately 80,000 clones, with about 85% found just once. The starting material was CD4+ or CD8+ T cells sorted from blood, obtained in a trial of the OX40 agonist ivuxolimab. Every receptor here comes from an adult with an advanced solid tumor such as melanoma, head and neck, liver or kidney cancer.

This clone was seen just once. The J gene is TRBJ2-1, the V gene TRBV5-1, with TRBD1 matching over 9 bases. Germline assignment: CDR1 SGHRS and CDR2 YFSETQ. The CDR3 spans 15 residues. V lost 0 bases and J lost 7; bases outside the gene matches: 5. CDR3 bases: TGCGCCAGCAGCTTGGCCGGGACAGGGTTGAATGAGCAGTTCTTC. Residues: CASSLAGTGLNEQFF.

This clone was observed a single time. The rearrangement uses TRBV7-9 and TRBJ2-7; TRBD1 matches 8 bases. V shed 5 bases and J 6 bases; nucleotides not matched to a gene: 12. Germline lookup yields CDR1 SEHNR and CDR2 FQNEAQ (reference sequence). The CDR3 contains 15 residues. As DNA, the CDR3 is TGTGCCAGCAGCAGATCGCAGGGGGCTAACGGCGAGCAGTACTTC. Protein sequence: CASSRSQGANGEQYF.

V is TRBV5-1 and J is TRBJ2-1; no clear D gene. Per germline, CDR1 SGHRS and CDR2 YFSETQ. The CDR3 runs to 15 residues. The germline V and J ends were trimmed by 3 bases and 4 bases, with 14 bases remaining between them. DNA for the CDR3: TGCGCCAGCAGCTCCCAAGGGCTGGATTACAATGAGCAGTTCTTC. Its protein is CASSSQGLDYNEQFF.

The CDR3 loop reads CASSGLASETQYF. The CDR3 DNA sequence: TGTGCCAGCAGTGGACTAGCTTCGGAGACCCAGTACTTC. The chain has TRBV6-5 and TRBJ2-5; 8 bases agree with TRBD2. CDR1 MNHEY and CDR2 SVGAGI come from the germline V gene. This CDR3 region has 13 residues. The junction had 4 bases not matched to a gene; V was cut back by 5 bases and J by 5 bases.

The rearrangement uses TRBV27 and TRBJ2-5, with 7 positions matching TRBD1. Germline lookup yields CDR1 MNHEY and CDR2 SMNVEV (reference sequence). The CDR3 consists of 16 residues. V was pared by 6 bases and J by 0 bases, with 10 bases of the junction left unmatched. The CDR3 coding sequence is TGTGCCAGCAGACTCGGACAGGATAGTAACCAAGAGACCCAGTACTTC. It encodes CASRLGQDSNQETQYF.

This clone came up once. The chain carries TRBV29-1 and TRBJ2-4, with a tentative D call TRBD2 (5 bases). The CDR3 consists of 12 residues. V gave up 5 bases and J gave up 6 bases, with 11 bases separating them. Germline V gene data show CDR1 as SQVTM and CDR2 as ANQGSEA. CDR3 residues: CSVLSEGNIQYF. The CDR3 DNA reads TGCAGCGTTCTATCAGAGGGAAACATTCAGTACTTC.

This clone has a handful of counts. The gene calls are TRBV6-5 and TRBJ2-7; possibly TRBD2 for D (6 bases). Trimming shortened V by 0 bases and J by 5 bases, and 17 bases separated the two germline ends. The CDR3 covers 16 residues. The germline V gene has CDR1 MNHEY and CDR2 SVGAGI. CDR3 nucleotides: TGTGCCAGCAGTTACTCGGTGATCGGGAGTAAACACGAGCAGTACTTC. It yields the protein CASSYSVIGSKHEQYF.

The rearrangement joins TRBV21-1 to TRBJ1-4. TRBV21-1 is listed as a pseudogene. This CDR3 spans 21 amino acids. CDR3 sequence reads: CASSKSDNSVPTSATNEKLFF. The CDR3 bases are TGTGCCAGCAGCAAATCCGATAACTCGGTTCCAACTTCTGCAACTAATGAAAAACTGTTTTTT.

The rearrangement joins TRBV4-3 to TRBJ1-1; D not certain. The germline V gene encodes CDR1 LGHNA and CDR2 YSLEER. The CDR3 length is 13 residues. Trimming left V 1 base short and J 4 bases short, with 7 bases between. DNA of the CDR3: TGCGCCAGCAGCCAAGTACCGTCCACTGAAGCTTTCTTT. Residues: CASSQVPSTEAFF.

This clone was seen only a few times. This chain uses TRBV19 with TRBJ2-7, with 9 bases fitting TRBD2. Germline lookup yields CDR1 LNHDA and CDR2 SQIVND (reference sequence). The CDR3 spans 13 residues. V was clipped by 4 bases and J by 3 bases; unmatched bases: 1. CDR3 sequence (DNA): TGTGCCAGTAGTAGCGGGAGGGGCTACGAGCAGTACTTC. Amino acid sequence: CASSSGRGYEQYF.

J is TRBJ2-7 and V is TRBV18, with TRBD2 matching over 7 bases. Per the germline V gene, CDR1 is KGHSH and CDR2 is LQKENI. This CDR3 is 14 amino acids long. V was pared by 6 bases and J by 3 bases, with 8 bases of the junction left unmatched. CDR3: CASSSAREFYEQYF. CDR3 nucleotides: TGTGCCAGCTCGTCGGCGCGGGAGTTCTACGAGCAGTACTTC.

This rearrangement joins TRBV27 to TRBJ2-1; 8 bases line up with TRBD1. The ends lost 2 bases at V and 9 bases at J; junction bases unmatched: 3. CDR3 length equals 13 residues. Germline V gene data show CDR1 as MNHEY and CDR2 as SMNVEV (reference sequence). Written as DNA, the CDR3 is TGTGCCAGCAGTTTACAGGGGGCGCCTGAGCAGTTCTTC. Its protein is CASSLQGAPEQFF.

In its sample, this clone was seen once. This chain connects TRBV9 to TRBJ1-2, with unresolved D. Trimming shortened V by 0 bases and J by 2 bases, and 11 bases separated the two germline ends. The germline V gene encodes CDR1 SGDLS and CDR2 YYNGEE. This CDR3 has 15 amino acids. CDR3 region: CASSVEVRGNYGYTF. DNA for the CDR3: TGTGCCAGCAGCGTAGAAGTCAGAGGAAACTATGGCTACACCTTC.

The genes are TRBV5-4 and TRBJ2-7; D call uncertain. The CDR3 runs 13 residues. V lost 0 bases, J lost 1 base, and 5 bases lay in between. Germline V lookup: CDR1 SGHNT, CDR2 YYREEE (reference sequence). The CDR3 DNA reads as TGTGCCAGCAGCTTGGTAGGGTCCTACGAGCAGTACTTC. It codes for CASSLVGSYEQYF.

The rearrangement joins TRBV14 to TRBJ2-2; D gene unclear. This CDR3 comprises 15 residues. Trimming cost V 1 base and J 5 bases, with 11 bases left between them. Per germline, CDR1 SGHDN and CDR2 FVKESK. The CDR3 DNA reads as TGTGCCAGCAGCCAAGTGGTAGGGCCGACCGGGGAGCTGTTTTTT. The encoded protein is CASSQVVGPTGELFF.

J is TRBJ2-5 and V is TRBV4-2; 7 bases align to TRBD1. The junction had 7 bases not matched to a gene; V was cut back by 1 base and J by 2 bases. CDR1 and CDR2 (germline): LGHNA, YNFKEQ. CDR3 length: 16 amino acids. The CDR3 nucleotides read TGTGCCAGCAGCCAAGCTCTCGGGACAGATCAAGAGACCCAGTACTTC. Amino acids: CASSQALGTDQETQYF.

The genes are TRBV30 and TRBJ1-1; D possibly corresponds to TRBD1 (5 bases). With 2 bases removed from V and 1 base from J, the gap between germline ends came to 17 bases. CDR1 GTSNPN and CDR2 SVGIG come from the germline V gene (reference sequence). The CDR3 length is 16 residues. CDR3 sequence: CAWSFWAGPENTEAFF. CDR3 coding DNA: TGTGCCTGGAGTTTCTGGGCAGGGCCCGAGAACACTGAAGCTTTCTTT.

The J gene is TRBJ2-7, the V gene TRBV29-1; D may be TRBD1 (5 bases). V dropped 0 bases and J dropped 7 bases, with 10 bases sitting between them. The CDR3 runs 12 residues. Per the germline V gene, CDR1 is SQVTM and CDR2 is ANQGSEA. CDR3 DNA: TGCAGCGTTGAAGATGCAGGGTGGGAGCAGTACTTC. Encoded protein: CSVEDAGWEQYF.